This entry lists 4 T cell receptor beta chains sequenced from one sample in a study of shared clonotypes between healthy human individuals (TCRdb year 2020). Library preparation employed the immunoSEQ multiplex PCR assay. This is the immuneACCESS table as TCRdb keeps it, with only in-frame sequences that have V and J called. A part of the clones is gone; compared with another copy, unresolved V genes explain less than half, and the rest is unexplained. The sample table contains a few million clones; only one count was recorded for more than 80% of them. The ten largest clones add up to around 0.4% of the sample. The sequencing sample was made of naive CD4+ T cells from PBMCs. The intended sense of this specimen's cell subset or site label: CD45RA+ positively selected. These receptor sequences come from a man between 18 and 35 years old in good health. Some clones in this sample may be carry-over from other donors' samples.

The chain employs TRBV6-6 and TRBJ2-1, with D perhaps TRBD2 (5 bases). The CDR3 contains 16 residues. V lost 6 bases and J 7 bases, leaving 22 bases between the germline ends. Looked up from germline, CDR1 is MNHNY and CDR2 is SVGAGI (reference sequence). The DNA of the CDR3 is TGTGCCAGCAGCCACTCCTTTCCGTACGGGGAGAATGAGCAGTTCTTC. This encodes CASSHSFPYGENEQFF.

The chain employs TRBV28 and TRBJ1-2; unclear D gene. Trimming left V 4 bases short and J 0 bases short, with 21 bases between. There are 18 residues in the CDR3. Germline CDR1 reads MDHEN; CDR2 reads SYDVKM. In DNA form, the CDR3 reads TGTGCCAGCAGTTCCCAACGATCTCCGATATTTCCTAACTATGGCTACACCTTC. This translates into CASSSQRSPIFPNYGYTF.

V and J are TRBV9 and TRBJ2-7; D may be TRBD1 or TRBD2 (5 bases each). This CDR3 comprises 12 residues. Germline loops: CDR1 SGDLS, CDR2 YYNGEE. Deletions cut 7 bases from V and 4 bases from J, with 12 bases between. The CDR3 sequence is CASGTQGYEQYF. Written as DNA, the CDR3 is TGTGCCAGCGGGACCCAGGGTTACGAGCAGTACTTC. Using reference TRBV9 and TRBJ2-7 for the parts outside the CDR3, the full variable domain is DSGVTQTPKHLITATGQRVTLRCSPRSGDLSVYWYQQSLDQGLQFLIQYYNGEERAKGNILERFSAQQFPDLHSELNLSSLELGDSALYFCASGTQGYEQYFGPGTRLTVT.

The rearrangement links TRBV9 to TRBJ1-2; possibly TRBD1 for D (6 bases). CDR3 length: 16 amino acids. Germline-derived CDR1 and CDR2 are SGDLS and YYNGEE. V lost 4 bases and J 4 bases, leaving 20 bases between the germline ends. The CDR3 loop is CASSKGGIGTSYGYTF. CDR3 DNA: TGTGCCAGCAGCAAAGGGGGTATCGGGACCAGCTATGGCTACACCTTC.